What follows are 22 T cell receptor beta chains derived from one specimen sequenced in a study of CD8 T cells in Susac syndrome. Random hexamers were used to reverse transcribe an amount of about 0.5 to 1 ug RNA. TCRdb independently ran MiXCR on the immunoSEQ multiplex PCR reads; one entry per CDR3 protein. The repertoire holds roughly 120,000 distinct CDR3 sequences, with about 95% as singletons. Sequencing used CD4+ T cells from PBMCs. The receptors shown here come from a human donor in good health.

The rearrangement uses TRBV3-1 and TRBJ2-3, with a tentative D call TRBD1 (5 bases). Germline V gives CDR1 LGHDT, CDR2 YNNKEL (reference sequence). There are 14 residues in the CDR3. Trimming stripped 2 bases from V and 3 bases from J, with 9 bases between. This chain's CDR3 is CASSQPPGTDTQYF. For the CDR3, the DNA is TGTGCCAGCAGCCAACCTCCAGGGACAGATACGCAGTATTTT.

V gene TRBV2 combines with J gene TRBJ2-7; D possibly corresponds to TRBD1 (6 bases). Trimming cost V 5 bases and J 0 bases, with 14 bases left between them. The CDR3 length is 15 residues. Germline CDR1 and CDR2: SNHLY and FYNNEI. CDR3 DNA: TGTGCCAGCAGTTCCGGACAGCCCCTCTCCTACGAGCAGTACTTC. It encodes CASSSGQPLSYEQYF.

V usage is TRBV5-4 and J usage is TRBJ2-5; D possibly corresponds to TRBD1 (6 bases). From germline, CDR1 is SGHNT and CDR2 YYREEE (reference sequence). This CDR3 region has 15 residues. Trimming cost V 0 bases and J 2 bases, with 11 bases left between them. CDR3 in amino acids: CASSLDRVTQETQYF. Here the CDR3 DNA reads TGTGCCAGCAGCTTGGACAGGGTTACACAAGAGACCCAGTACTTC.

The chain recombines TRBV7-2 with TRBJ2-7; D not certain. The CDR3 extends over 14 amino acids. Germline V gene sequence: CDR1 SGHTA, CDR2 FQGNSA. V gave up 3 bases and J gave up 2 bases, with 11 bases separating them. Written as DNA, the CDR3 is TGTGCCAGCAGCTTCGGGCAGGTCCCCTACGAGCAGTACTTC. It yields the protein CASSFGQVPYEQYF.

J is TRBJ2-3 and V is TRBV5-6, with D tentatively TRBD2 (6 bases). The CDR3 sequence is 14 residues long. V was clipped by 4 bases and J by 7 bases, with 16 bases between them. Germline V lookup: CDR1 SGHDT, CDR2 YYEEEE. DNA for the CDR3: TGTGCCAGCAGCACTAGCCGGGGTGGGTATACGCAGTATTTT. Translating it yields CASSTSRGGYTQYF.

This chain links TRBV18 with TRBJ1-2; D is undetermined. Germline V CDR1 and CDR2: KGHSH, LQKENI. This CDR3 contains 13 residues. V was clipped by 3 bases and J by 8 bases, with 13 bases between them. The DNA of the CDR3 is TGTGCCAGCTCACCGGGAAACACCCACGGCTACACCTTC. Protein product: CASSPGNTHGYTF.

V and J are TRBV30 and TRBJ1-4; no clear D gene. The CDR3 loop spans 13 amino acids. Germline V gives CDR1 GTSNPN, CDR2 SVGIG (reference sequence). Trimming stripped 1 base from V and 8 bases from J, with 11 bases between. As DNA, the CDR3 is TGTGCCTGGAGTGCCCCCGCGAGGGAAAAACTGTTTTTT. Translation: CAWSAPAREKLFF.

This chain links TRBV21-1 with TRBJ2-4; TRBD1, the table's D call, was not compared with the DNA. TRBV21-1 is designated a pseudogene. The CDR3 extends over 16 amino acids. CDR3 bases: TGTGCCAGCACTTACTCCTCCCCGGGAAGCAGGAACATTCAGTACTTC. Amino acid sequence: CASTYSSPGSRNIQYF.

The gene calls are TRBV24-1 and TRBJ2-5; 9 bases align to TRBD2. Germline CDR1 and CDR2: KGHDR and SFDVKD. This CDR3 spans 15 amino acids. V gave up 5 bases and J gave up 0 bases; unmatched junction bases: 3. CDR3 bases: TGTGCCACCAGTGGGCGGGGGGGGTACCAAGAGACCCAGTACTTC. It specifies CATSGRGGYQETQYF.

This clonotype was seen just once. This rearrangement joins TRBV4-2 to TRBJ2-7; 9 nucleotides agree with TRBD2. CDR1 and CDR2 (germline): LGHNA, YNFKEQ. This CDR3 has 15 residues. The junction had 3 bases not matched to a gene; V was cut back by 1 base and J by 2 bases. The CDR3 DNA reads TGTGCCAGCAGCCAAGCGGTAGCGGGAGCCTACGAGCAGTACTTC. As protein: CASSQAVAGAYEQYF.

In nucleotides, the CDR3 is TGCGCCAGCAGCGGGGGGGTCCTACAAACCTACGAGCAGTACTTC. This sequence encodes CASSGGVLQTYEQYF. This chain links TRBV5-1 with TRBJ2-7, with 7 nucleotides matching TRBD2. Germline CDR1 and CDR2: SGHRS and YFSETQ. The CDR3 has 15 residues. After removal of 4 bases from V and 2 bases from J, the junction contained 9 bases not matched to a gene. The variable domain in full, with the rest retrieved from reference TRBV5-1 and TRBJ2-7, is KAGVTQTPRYLIKTRGQQVTLSCSPISGHRSVSWYQQTPGQGLQFLFEYFSETQRNKGNFPGRFSGRQFSNSRSEMNVSTLELGDSALYLCASSGGVLQTYEQYFGPGTRLTVT.

The gene calls are TRBV18 and TRBJ2-4; TRBD1 matches 7 bases. This CDR3 is 13 amino acids long. Germline lookup yields CDR1 KGHSH and CDR2 LQKENI. The V segment lost 6 bases and the J segment 7 bases; nucleotides outside the gene matches: 6. In DNA form, the CDR3 reads TGTGCCAGCTCCGGACAGGATGGGAACATTCAGTACTTC. It is translated as CASSGQDGNIQYF.

The chain couples TRBV2 to TRBJ2-1; TRBD2 matches at 9 bases. The germline V gene encodes CDR1 SNHLY and CDR2 FYNNEI. This CDR3 has 15 amino acids. V shed 3 bases, J shed 4 bases, and the junction held 4 bases outside the gene matches. The CDR3 bases are TGTGCCAGCAGTGAGTTCAGCGGGGGGTACAATGAGCAGTTCTTC. It specifies CASSEFSGGYNEQFF.

The chain combines TRBV3-1 with TRBJ1-4, with unresolved D. The CDR3 is made up of 12 amino acids. V was cut by 3 bases and J by 2 bases, with 1 base left in between. Germline CDR1 and CDR2: LGHDT and YNNKEL (reference sequence). CDR3 loop: CASSHTNEKLFF. Here the CDR3 DNA reads TGTGCCAGCAGCCACACTAATGAAAAACTGTTTTTT.

CDR3 bases: TGTGCCAGCAGTCAGCTAGCGGGGGGGCCGACCGGGGAGCTGTTTTTT. Translated, it gives CASSQLAGGPTGELFF. The chain has TRBV3-1 and TRBJ2-2, with 12 bases lining up with TRBD2. In germline, CDR1 is LGHDT, CDR2 YNNKEL (reference sequence). The CDR3 contains 16 residues. The V and J ends lost 6 bases and 5 bases, in that order; junction bases with no gene match: 7.

The V and J genes are TRBV2 and TRBJ1-4, with D perhaps TRBD1 (6 bases). The CDR3 sequence is 14 residues long. Germline V gives CDR1 SNHLY, CDR2 FYNNEI. V was pared by 6 bases and J by 0 bases, with 8 bases between. Here the CDR3 reads CASRDRATNEKLFF. In DNA, the CDR3 is TGTGCCAGCAGGGACAGAGCAACTAATGAAAAACTGTTTTTT.

The genes are TRBV2 and TRBJ2-1, with D possibly being TRBD2 (6 bases). This CDR3 is built from 14 residues. Germline-derived CDR1 and CDR2 are SNHLY and FYNNEI. The V end was cut by 3 bases, the J end by 8 bases, with 14 bases between. DNA for the CDR3: TGTGCCAGCAGTGAGGCCCGGTGGGGGGATGAGCAGTTCTTC. As protein: CASSEARWGDEQFF.

The chain links TRBV29-1 to TRBJ1-1, with 10 bases aligning to TRBD1. V lost 3 bases and J lost 0; bases outside the gene matches: 4. This CDR3 has 15 amino acids. Per germline, CDR1 SQVTM and CDR2 ANQGSEA. CDR3 residues: CSVETGGTLNTEAFF. CDR3 nucleotides: TGCAGCGTTGAGACAGGGGGCACCTTGAACACTGAAGCTTTCTTT.

V and J are TRBV12-3 or TRBV12-4 and TRBJ1-5; unclear D gene. V was clipped by 0 bases and J by 6 bases, with 6 bases between them. The CDR3 extends over 13 amino acids. This chain's CDR3 is CASSLAGFQPQHF. Written as DNA, the CDR3 is TGTGCCAGCAGTTTAGCAGGGTTTCAGCCCCAGCATTTT.

The chain joins TRBV9 to TRBJ1-4; 8 bases are a match to TRBD1. Trimming at V came to 4 bases and at J to 4 bases, leaving 6 bases not matched to a gene. Germline V lookup: CDR1 SGDLS, CDR2 YYNGEE. The CDR3 covers 15 residues. Written as DNA, the CDR3 is TGTGCCAGCAGCTTCAGGGGGCTTGGTAATGAAAAACTGTTTTTT. Residues: CASSFRGLGNEKLFF.

This clonotype occurred once. The V call is TRBV13, the J call TRBJ1-1; 11 bases match TRBD1. Unmatched junction bases numbered 10, after V lost 6 bases and J lost 4 bases. This CDR3 contains 16 residues. CDR1 is PRHDT and CDR2 is FYEKMQ in the germline V gene (reference sequence). The CDR3 sequence: CASSPRDRGWSTEAFF. In DNA, the CDR3 is TGTGCCAGCAGTCCACGGGACAGGGGGTGGAGCACTGAAGCTTTCTTT. The complete variable domain, with remaining parts taken from reference TRBV13 and TRBJ1-1, reads AAGVIQSPRHLIKEKRETATLKCYPIPRHDTVYWYQQGPGQDPQFLISFYEKMQSDKGSIPDRFSAQQFSDYHSELNMSSLELGDSALYFCASSPRDRGWSTEAFFGQGTRLTVV.

The chain employs TRBV2 and TRBJ2-1, with D perhaps TRBD2 (5 bases). Germline V CDR1 and CDR2: SNHLY, FYNNEI. This CDR3 has 15 residues. V lost 5 bases to trimming and J lost 0 bases, with 11 bases between them. The chain's CDR3 is CASSSGTSSYNEQFF. In DNA, the CDR3 is TGTGCCAGCAGTAGCGGTACTAGCTCCTACAATGAGCAGTTCTTC.